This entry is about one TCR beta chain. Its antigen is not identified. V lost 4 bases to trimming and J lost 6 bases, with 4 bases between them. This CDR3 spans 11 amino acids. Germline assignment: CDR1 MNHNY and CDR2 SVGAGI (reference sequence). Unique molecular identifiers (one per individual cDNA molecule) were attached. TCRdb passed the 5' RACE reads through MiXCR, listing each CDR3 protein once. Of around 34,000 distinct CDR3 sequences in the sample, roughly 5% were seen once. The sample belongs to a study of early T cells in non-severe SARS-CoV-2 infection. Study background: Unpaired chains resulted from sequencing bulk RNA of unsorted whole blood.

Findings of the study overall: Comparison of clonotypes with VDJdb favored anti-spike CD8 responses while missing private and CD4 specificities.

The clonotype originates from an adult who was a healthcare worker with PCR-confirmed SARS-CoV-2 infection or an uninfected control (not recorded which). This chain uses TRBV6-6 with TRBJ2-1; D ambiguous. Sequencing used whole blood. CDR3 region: CASSLINEQFF. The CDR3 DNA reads TGTGCCAGCAGTTTGATCAATGAGCAGTTCTTC.